This TCR beta chain was retrieved from a study of cytomegalovirus exposure and HLA in healthy donors (dated by TCRdb to about 2017). Broadly, across the study: According to a later analysis, one platform produced both the 100 to 150 validation repertoires and the roughly 640 repertoires of the first cohort. The study aimed to test whether cataloging public T cell receptors could reveal signatures of past pathogen exposure. A separate validation cohort of roughly 130 different subjects was used in addition to the roughly 720-subject first cohort. To predict cytomegalovirus infection status, the study combined high-throughput TCR immunosequencing, statistical association of individual TCRs with disease status, and machine learning.

What the research found in general, with its limitations: Three of the identified cytomegalovirus-associated TCR beta chains were confirmed in vitro to be specific for cytomegalovirus antigens. In both the original and validation cohorts, the classifier was reported to diagnose cytomegalovirus status with high specificity and sensitivity. A later analysis lacked HLA typing for the validation cohort, so it scored co-occurrence in that cohort across all 120 repertoires. The authors suggested that the approach could potentially be extended to other disease states and immunological phenotypes. In the study, around 160 TCR beta chains were listed as associated with cytomegalovirus. Most TCR sequences were seen in very few donors, while some public TCRs were found in many individuals. A later analysis found that TCRs clustered in the first cohort also tended to co-occur in the 95 to 150 validation repertoires, with 94% of cluster scores above 0.

The library was built by means of the immunoSEQ multiplex PCR assay. In the source study's methods: A statistical classification framework was developed to diagnose cytomegalovirus status using the catalog of TCR beta chain sequences. TCRdb holds this immuneACCESS table with in-frame rearrangements only. Some clones are missing; in checked studies, unresolved V genes explain under half, and the rest has no known cause. That table gives V, J and clone size, and the DNA gave D and trimming. The sample contains approximately 59,000 clones, roughly 93% of them found a single time. The ten largest account for about 1.8% of the sample. The donors belonged to the validation cohort of under 150 subjects, which was separate from the roughly 700-subject first cohort. The V end loses 5 bases and the J end loses 4 bases, and a stretch of 15 bases separates them. CDR1 and CDR2 were assigned from the germline V gene as SGHVS and FQNEAQ. CDR3 length: 15 amino acids, cysteine to phenylalanine. CDR3 DNA only is kept here, 45 bases in frame from base 1.

A word on this clone: Its target antigen remains unknown. No base qualities exist here, and no much larger clone lies one base off it.

This receptor was obtained from a woman younger than 35 in good health and CMV-seropositive. The V gene is TRBV7-8 and the J gene is TRBJ1-3, and the D gene may be TRBD1, 5 bases matching. What was sequenced was PBMCs. Here is the DNA: TGTGCCAGCAGCCCCCTCCAGGGAAAAGGAAACACCATATATTTT. This is translated as CASSPLQGKGNTIYF.